This TCR beta chain was obtained from a study of T cell repertoires in cytomegalovirus infection. Study context: Matching HLA type, along with CMV infection, was indicated by public TCR beta signatures.

As concerns this clonotype: As yet, its antigen is unknown.

Study results and caveats: Cumulative public TCR beta family frequency identified carriers of CMV plus the relevant HLA. The response measured ex vivo was dominated by TCR beta clonotypes (HLA-C-restricted and CMV-specific).

Each CDR3 protein gets one entry after TCRdb re-called the reads with MiXCR. Altogether fewer than 700,000 distinct CDR3 sequences are present, more than 20% being singletons, with the ten largest covering 8%. This CDR3 has 14 amino acids. Germline assignment: CDR1 DFQATT and CDR2 SNEGSKA (reference sequence). Deletions cut 7 bases from V and 5 bases from J, with 20 bases between. The rearrangement joins TRBV20-1 to TRBJ2-5; perhaps TRBD2 as D (7 bases). This TCR was sampled from a human donor in good health (CMV status not recorded). Some clones in this sample may be carry-over from other donors' samples. Sequencing used CD8+ T cells from PBMCs. Here the CDR3 reads CSVLGGGRRETQYF. The CDR3 DNA sequence: TGCAGTGTACTTGGCGGGGGCCGCCGGGAGACCCAGTACTTC.